Following are 28 T cell receptor beta chains from one sample sequenced in a study of T-cell reconstitution after alpha-beta-depleted transplantation in children. Preparation of the TCRbeta library was carried out with unique molecular identifiers. Via MiXCR, TCRdb re-called the PCR reads, giving one row per CDR3 protein. The profile covers 500,000 to 600,000 distinct CDR3 sequences, with around 17% appearing a single time and 3.3% taken by the ten largest. The sequences come from PBMCs from the stem cell graft donor, collected from the stem cell graft. These receptors all stem from a human donor who donated a stem cell graft to a child with acute lymphoblastic leukemia.

The chain links TRBV7-9 to TRBJ2-3, with TRBD1 matching 7 bases. With 5 bases clipped from V and 5 bases from J, the junction kept 10 bases outside the gene matches. This CDR3 region has 15 residues. Germline V gene sequence: CDR1 SEHNR, CDR2 FQNEAQ (reference sequence). CDR3 residues: CASSVGTAEGDTQYF. The DNA of the CDR3 is TGTGCCAGCAGCGTAGGGACAGCTGAGGGAGATACGCAGTATTTT. The variable domain in full, with the rest retrieved from reference TRBV7-9 and TRBJ2-3, is DTGVSQNPRHKITKRGQNVTFRCDPISEHNRLYWYRQTLGQGPEFLTYFQNEAQLEKSRLLSDRFSAERPKGSFSTLEIQRTEQGDSAMYLCASSVGTAEGDTQYFGPGTRLTVL.

This clonotype was detected only a few times. The chain is built from TRBV6-4 and TRBJ2-3; no clear D gene. V shed 3 bases and J shed 0 bases, with 7 bases lying between them. The CDR3 has 14 residues. The germline gives CDR1 MRHNA, CDR2 SNTAGT. DNA for the CDR3: TGTGCCAGCAGTGAGTCGATTAGCACAGATACGCAGTATTTT. This sequence encodes CASSESISTDTQYF.

The chain joins TRBV12-3 or TRBV12-4 to TRBJ2-7; a weak D match, TRBD1 (6 bases). The CDR3 totals 14 residues. The V gene lost 3 bases and the J gene lost 2 bases, with 11 bases spanning the gap. The CDR3 DNA is TGTGCCAGCAGTTTCCAGACAGGTCCCTACGAGCAGTACTTC. Translating gives CASSFQTGPYEQYF.

Note on this clonotype: A read error may account for a junction end that differs from germline. The gene calls are TRBV5-1 and TRBJ1-1; no reliable D call. The CDR3 length is 18 residues. Germline-derived CDR1 and CDR2 are SGHRS and YFSETQ. The CDR3 loop reads CASSLAGPGWGQVTDAFF. The CDR3 nucleotides are TGCGCCAGCAGCTTGGCAGGACCGGGGTGGGGTCAAGTCACTGACGCTTTCTTT.

V is TRBV20-1 and J is TRBJ2-7; unclear D gene. Germline-derived CDR1 and CDR2 are DFQATT and SNEGSKA (reference sequence). The V end was cut by 4 bases, the J end by 3 bases, with 10 bases between. The CDR3 sequence is 12 residues long. The chain's CDR3 is CSANLFGYEQYF. The CDR3, as DNA: TGCAGTGCTAACCTGTTTGGCTACGAGCAGTACTTC.

The chain couples TRBV7-9 to TRBJ2-2; unclear D gene. CDR1 and CDR2 from the germline V gene are SEHNR and FQNEAQ (reference sequence). The length of the CDR3 is 13 residues. V lost 5 bases and J lost 7, with 11 bases in between. The CDR3 bases are TGTGCCAGCAGCCAATTGAATGGCGGGGAGCTGTTTTTT. Encoded protein: CASSQLNGGELFF.

This clonotype has a count of ten or more. The germline gene is not matched at one end of the junction; a read error may be the cause. The chain joins TRBV5-1 to TRBJ1-2; a weak D match, TRBD1 (5 bases). CDR1 SGHRS and CDR2 YFSETQ come from the germline V gene. The CDR3 contains 14 residues. CDR3 loop: CASSLGTANYGYTF. In nucleotides, the CDR3 is TGTGCCAGCAGCTTGGGGACCGCCAACTATGGCTACACCTTC.

This chain joins TRBV5-6 and TRBJ2-7, with D possibly matching TRBD1 (6 bases). The germline V gene encodes CDR1 SGHDT and CDR2 YYEEEE. This CDR3 comprises 14 residues. The V gene lost 0 bases and the J gene lost 3 bases, with 10 bases spanning the gap. CDR3 region: CASSLGDTFYEQYF. The DNA for the CDR3 is TGTGCCAGCAGCTTGGGGGACACCTTCTACGAGCAGTACTTC.

The V gene is TRBV11-2, the J gene TRBJ2-3; no clear D gene. This CDR3 is 18 amino acids long. Germline V gene sequence: CDR1 SGHAT, CDR2 FQNNGV. V lost 5 bases, J lost 0 bases, and 21 bases lay in between. CDR3 sequence: CASSQSRLAFGSTDTQYF. The DNA for the CDR3 is TGTGCCAGCAGCCAATCAAGGTTGGCGTTCGGGAGCACAGATACGCAGTATTTT.

This clonotype was counted a few times. The DNA of the CDR3 is TGTGCCAGCAGCCACGGGACAGCCTCTGGGGCCAACGTCCTGACTTTC. Translating it yields CASSHGTASGANVLTF. V and J are TRBV7-2 and TRBJ2-6; 7 bases align to TRBD1. J was trimmed by 0 bases and V by 5 bases; bases with no gene match: 4. Per the germline V gene, CDR1 is SGHTA and CDR2 is FQGNSA. The CDR3 spans 16 residues.

V and J are TRBV5-1 and TRBJ2-1, with 9 nucleotides matching TRBD2. V gave up 0 bases and J gave up 5 bases; unmatched junction bases: 3. Per the germline V gene, CDR1 is SGHRS and CDR2 is YFSETQ. CDR3 size: 15 residues. The CDR3 protein is CASSLVLAGHNEQFF. Here the CDR3 DNA reads TGCGCCAGCAGCTTGGTTCTAGCGGGACACAATGAGCAGTTCTTC.

A few counts support this clonotype. The rearrangement links TRBV7-9 to TRBJ2-1; 8 nucleotides line up with TRBD1. The CDR3 sequence is 12 residues long. CDR1 SEHNR and CDR2 FQNEAQ come from the germline V gene (reference sequence). With 4 bases clipped from V and 10 bases from J, the junction kept 3 bases outside the gene matches. In DNA, the CDR3 is TGTGCCAGCAGCTATCAGGGGGCCGAGCAGTTCTTC. Amino acids: CASSYQGAEQFF.

The chain has TRBV5-1 and TRBJ2-5; the match to TRBD2 covers 16 bases. V gave up 4 bases and J gave up 4 bases; unmatched junction bases: 4. The germline gives CDR1 SGHRS, CDR2 YFSETQ. The CDR3 loop spans 16 amino acids. The CDR3 loop reads CASSAGLAGGAETQYF. The CDR3, as DNA: TGCGCCAGCAGCGCGGGACTAGCGGGAGGGGCAGAGACCCAGTACTTC.

This CDR3 reads CASRGSGPQREQYF. CDR3 nucleotide sequence: TGTGCCAGCAGAGGGTCGGGACCGCAGCGCGAGCAGTACTTC. This rearrangement joins TRBV27 to TRBJ2-7; possibly TRBD1 or TRBD2 for D (5 bases each). CDR1 and CDR2 (germline): MNHEY, SMNVEV (reference sequence). Trimming shortened V by 6 bases and J by 6 bases, and 18 bases separated the two germline ends. The CDR3 has 14 residues.

This chain links TRBV2 with TRBJ2-7; 7 bases are a match to TRBD2. The ends lost 2 bases at V and 6 bases at J; junction bases unmatched: 10. Germline V gene data show CDR1 as SNHLY and CDR2 as FYNNEI. The CDR3 contains 15 residues. The DNA of the CDR3 is TGTGCCAGCAGTGAAAGGGAGCTAGCGGTAGCCGAGCAGTACTTC. Amino acids: CASSERELAVAEQYF.

The V call is TRBV5-5, the J call TRBJ2-7, with 10 bases matching TRBD2. There are 15 residues in the CDR3. The germline gives CDR1 SGHKS, CDR2 YYEKEE (reference sequence). The ends lost 3 bases at V and 3 bases at J; junction bases unmatched: 6. The CDR3 here is CASSWGLAPVYEQYF. The DNA of the CDR3 is TGTGCCAGCAGCTGGGGACTAGCGCCCGTCTACGAGCAGTACTTC.

V gene TRBV5-1 combines with J gene TRBJ1-5; no clear D gene. The V gene lost 4 bases and the J gene lost 0 bases, with 14 bases spanning the gap. The CDR3 spans 16 residues. Germline V gene lookup returns CDR1 SGHRS and CDR2 YFSETQ. CDR3 coding DNA: TGCGCCAGCAGCGAAGACGGGCGGTATAGCAATCAGCCCCAGCATTTT. It encodes CASSEDGRYSNQPQHF.

The V call is TRBV14, the J call TRBJ2-7, with D perhaps matching TRBD1 or TRBD2 (5 bases each). V was shortened by 2 bases and J by 3 bases, with 17 bases between the two germline ends. Germline CDR1 SGHDN, CDR2 FVKESK. This CDR3 has 16 amino acids. The CDR3 sequence is CASSQNPQGPIYEQYF. In nucleotides, the CDR3 is TGTGCCAGCAGCCAAAACCCCCAGGGACCCATCTACGAGCAGTACTTC. Drawing the rest from reference TRBV14 and TRBJ2-7, the complete variable domain is EAGVTQFPSHSVIEKGQTVTLRCDPISGHDNLYWYRRVMGKEIKFLLHFVKESKQDESGMPNNRFLAERTGGTYSTLKVQPAELEDSGVYFCASSQNPQGPIYEQYFGPGTRLTVT.

The table lists this clonotype with a few counts. The chain combines TRBV20-1 with TRBJ2-1, with 11 bases that match TRBD2. Looked up from germline, CDR1 is DFQATT and CDR2 is SNEGSKA (reference sequence). There are 17 residues in the CDR3. With V trimmed by 5 bases and J by 0 bases, 9 bases remained unmatched. CDR3 sequence: CSAPRRLAGSSYNEQFF. The CDR3 DNA sequence: TGCAGTGCTCCTCGCCGACTAGCGGGGAGCTCCTACAATGAGCAGTTCTTC.

This clonotype was observed many times. The chain carries TRBV20-1 and TRBJ1-1; 9 bases line up with TRBD1. V was clipped by 0 bases and J by 10 bases; unmatched bases: 12. The CDR3 length is 15 residues. In germline, CDR1 is DFQATT, CDR2 SNEGSKA (reference sequence). The CDR3 sequence: CSAREPDRGSLGAFF. The CDR3 DNA is TGCAGTGCTAGAGAGCCCGACAGGGGGTCGCTTGGAGCTTTCTTT.

Regarding this clonotype: One end of the junction varies from germline; a read error may be responsible. The chain joins TRBV20-1 to TRBJ2-7, with a weak D call TRBD2 (6 bases). Germline V gene sequence: CDR1 DFQATT, CDR2 SNEGSKA (reference sequence). The CDR3 is made up of 11 amino acids. CDR3 nucleotides: TGCAGTGCTTCAGGAGGGGCTAAGAGACACTTC. This sequence encodes CSASGGAKRHF.

The chain employs TRBV15 and TRBJ2-7, with 8 positions matching TRBD2. This CDR3 spans 14 amino acids. Germline assignment: CDR1 LNHNV and CDR2 YYDKDF (reference sequence). Losses at the gene ends were 5 bases for V and 3 bases for J; bases not matched to a gene: 6. Written as DNA, the CDR3 is TGTGCCACCAGCGGAGCGGGGGAAAGCTACGAGCAGTACTTC. Amino acids: CATSGAGESYEQYF.

The J gene is TRBJ2-1, the V gene TRBV12-3 or TRBV12-4; 8 positions agree with TRBD2. The ends lost 6 bases at V and 10 bases at J; junction bases unmatched: 8. CDR3 length: 13 residues. CDR3 sequence (DNA): TGTGCCAGCAGGGGTAGCGGGATCGGGGAGCAGTTCTTC. Amino acids: CASRGSGIGEQFF.

The chain carries TRBV20-1 and TRBJ2-1; a possible D gene is TRBD1 (6 bases). V was clipped by 3 bases and J by 0 bases, with 27 bases between them. In germline, CDR1 is DFQATT, CDR2 SNEGSKA (reference sequence). The CDR3 spans 20 residues. For the CDR3, the DNA is TGCAGTGCTAGCGATTACAGCTCGGGATTCGACAGGAGCTCCTACAATGAGCAGTTCTTC. It yields the protein CSASDYSSGFDRSSYNEQFF.

The chain uses TRBV20-1 and TRBJ2-7; TRBD2 aligns across 9 bases. This CDR3 comprises 16 residues. Trimming removed 1 base from V and 7 bases from J; junction bases left unmatched: 14. Germline CDR1 DFQATT, CDR2 SNEGSKA (reference sequence). CDR3 in amino acids: CSARGWAASGTGEQYF. The CDR3 DNA follows: TGCAGTGCTAGAGGGTGGGCGGCTAGCGGGACTGGAGAGCAGTACTTC.

The chain is built from TRBV20-1 and TRBJ2-7; 8 bases align to TRBD1. The CDR3 totals 13 residues. Germline-derived CDR1 and CDR2 are DFQATT and SNEGSKA (reference sequence). J was trimmed by 6 bases and V by 5 bases; bases with no gene match: 9. The CDR3 reads CSASWTGIGEQYF. DNA of the CDR3: TGCAGTGCTTCCTGGACAGGGATAGGCGAGCAGTACTTC.

The chain joins TRBV5-1 to TRBJ1-1; TRBD1 might be the D (6 bases). CDR1 and CDR2 (germline): SGHRS, YFSETQ. The CDR3 has 15 residues. V dropped 1 base and J dropped 1 base, with 11 bases sitting between them. The CDR3 sequence is CASSLQGIPNTEAFF. CDR3 coding DNA: TGCGCCAGCAGCTTGCAGGGGATTCCGAACACTGAAGCTTTCTTT.

The V call is TRBV5-1, the J call TRBJ2-7; D may be TRBD2 (6 bases). The CDR3 is 14 residues long. V was trimmed by 7 bases and J by 13 bases, leaving 27 bases between them. Germline CDR1 and CDR2: SGHRS and YFSETQ. This chain's CDR3 is CASSSDGGSYDGYF. DNA for the CDR3: TGCGCCAGCTCCTCGGACGGAGGGTCCTACGATGGTTACTTC.